Each of the 14 T cell receptor beta chains below was sequenced from the same sample in a study of blood T cell repertoires in COVID-19 (TCRdb year 2020). Preparation of the library involved the immunoSEQ multiplex PCR assay. TCRdb took over this immuneACCESS table, retaining in-frame rearrangements with V and J assigned. Such tables are incomplete; in checked studies, under half of the missing clones stem from an unresolved V gene, and the remainder is unexplained. For this sample there are around 390,000 clones; 80% to 90% appear just once. The ten largest clones take up approximately 9.3% of the sample. The specimen sequenced was PBMCs or T cells enriched from blood (not recorded which). The source is a woman between 45 and 65 years old who had recovered from COVID-19.

V and J are TRBV10-3 and TRBJ1-4; D is uncertain. V lost 0 bases and J lost 9, with 14 bases in between. Germline-derived CDR1 and CDR2 are ENHRY and SYGVKD. This CDR3 contains 15 residues. CDR3 nucleotide sequence: TGTGCCATCAGTGAGTCACTAGACGGATCCCAAAAACTGTTTTTT. It is translated as CAISESLDGSQKLFF.

This chain connects TRBV9 to TRBJ1-1, with D perhaps matching TRBD1 (6 bases). Germline V gene lookup returns CDR1 SGDLS and CDR2 YYNGEE. V lost 4 bases and J 5 bases, leaving 9 bases between the germline ends. The CDR3 is 12 amino acids. The CDR3 spells CASSPQGTEAFF. CDR3 DNA sequence: TGTGCCAGCAGCCCACAGGGAACTGAAGCTTTCTTT.

V and J are TRBV28 and TRBJ2-1, with 7 bases lining up with TRBD2. Unmatched junction bases numbered 5, after V lost 6 bases and J lost 0 bases. The CDR3 extends over 15 amino acids. The germline CDR1 and CDR2 sequences are MDHEN and SYDVKM. The chain's CDR3 is CASSLGGSSYNEQFF. As DNA, the CDR3 is TGTGCCAGCAGCTTGGGGGGGAGCTCCTACAATGAGCAGTTCTTC.

The rearrangement uses TRBV27 and TRBJ1-5; D call uncertain. This CDR3 spans 13 amino acids. The V gene lost 3 bases and the J gene lost 4 bases, with 7 bases spanning the gap. From germline, CDR1 is MNHEY and CDR2 SMNVEV (reference sequence). CDR3 loop: CASSFTVNQPQHF. In DNA form, the CDR3 reads TGTGCCAGCAGTTTTACAGTAAATCAGCCCCAGCATTTT.

V gene TRBV28 combines with J gene TRBJ1-5; 7 bases are a match to TRBD1. J was trimmed by 0 bases and V by 5 bases; bases with no gene match: 19. This CDR3 has 20 residues. Germline V gives CDR1 MDHEN, CDR2 SYDVKM. CDR3 region: CASSLPPHRGRDVSNQPQHF. The CDR3 DNA sequence: TGTGCCAGCAGTCTACCACCTCACAGGGGCCGCGATGTTAGCAATCAGCCCCAGCATTTT.

V and J are TRBV7-2 and TRBJ1-5, with 8 bases aligning to TRBD1. Germline CDR1 reads SGHTA; CDR2 reads FQGNSA. V shed 5 bases, J shed 6 bases, and the junction held 9 bases outside the gene matches. The CDR3 is made up of 15 amino acids. The CDR3 sequence: CASSPAGQGSQPQHF. CDR3 sequence (DNA): TGTGCCAGCAGCCCCGCCGGACAGGGCTCTCAGCCCCAGCATTTT.

With respect to this clone: Other DNA sequences in the sample encode the same CDR3. This sequence joins TRBV5-1 and TRBJ1-1, with a tentative D call TRBD1 (5 bases). Germline CDR1 SGHRS, CDR2 YFSETQ. The CDR3 runs 13 residues. Trimming shortened V by 4 bases and J by 1 base, and 8 bases separated the two germline ends. CDR3 nucleotides: TGCGCCAGCAGCCTTCAGGGGAACACTGAAGCTTTCTTT. It yields the protein CASSLQGNTEAFF.

CDR3 DNA: TGCAGCGCCCCTGACGGGGGGTACCAAGAGACCCAGTACTTC. Translation: CSAPDGGYQETQYF. This rearrangement joins TRBV29-1 to TRBJ2-5; TRBD2 matches at 7 bases. Trimming at V came to 7 bases and at J to 0 bases, leaving 8 bases not matched to a gene. The CDR3 totals 14 residues. Germline loops: CDR1 SQVTM, CDR2 ANQGSEA.

This chain connects TRBV27 to TRBJ1-5, with D perhaps matching TRBD1 (5 bases). Germline loops: CDR1 MNHEY, CDR2 SMNVEV (reference sequence). CDR3 size: 16 residues. Deletions cut 0 bases from V and 4 bases from J, with 13 bases between. The DNA for the CDR3 is TGTGCCAGCAGTTTATCTTTCAGGGTTCAGAATCAGCCCCAGCATTTT. Translation gives CASSLSFRVQNQPQHF.

V and J are TRBV7-8 and TRBJ2-3; a weak D match, TRBD1 (5 bases). Per the germline V gene, CDR1 is SGHVS and CDR2 is FQNEAQ. This CDR3 contains 15 residues. Between the trimmed V and J ends, which lost 3 bases and 9 bases, there was a span of 19 bases. The CDR3 coding sequence is TGTGCCAGCAGCTTGCTAGGGGCCACTGCCAGAACGCAGTATTTT. Its protein product is CASSLLGATARTQYF.

V gene TRBV5-6 combines with J gene TRBJ2-2; perhaps TRBD2 as D (5 bases). Between the trimmed V and J ends, which lost 0 bases and 0 bases, there was a span of 6 bases. Germline V gives CDR1 SGHDT, CDR2 YYEEEE. The CDR3 covers 15 residues. The CDR3 DNA follows: TGTGCCAGCAGCTTGGCGGGGTCGAACACCGGGGAGCTGTTTTTT. Amino acid sequence: CASSLAGSNTGELFF. Full variable domain (remainder filled in from reference TRBV5-6 and TRBJ2-2): DAGVTQSPTHLIKTRGQQVTLRCSPKSGHDTVSWYQQALGQGPQFIFQYYEEEERQRGNFPDRFSGHQFPNYSSELNVNALLLGDSALYLCASSLAGSNTGELFFGEGSRLTVL.

Comment on this clone: The junction differs from germline at one of its ends, possibly a read error. The CDR3 region is CASSPRLGTSGFDF. The CDR3 nucleotides read TGTGCCAGCAGTCCACGCCTCGGGACTAGCGGGTTTGACTTC. The rearrangement links TRBV6-5 to TRBJ2-7, with 12 bases matching TRBD2. Per the germline V gene, CDR1 is MNHEY and CDR2 is SVGAGI. CDR3 size: 14 residues.

The V gene is TRBV5-1, the J gene TRBJ1-1, with 9 bases lining up with TRBD1. CDR1 is SGHRS, CDR2 YFSETQ, per germline. Trimming at V came to 2 bases and at J to 0 bases, leaving 8 bases not matched to a gene. The CDR3 spans 17 residues. The CDR3 nucleotides are TGCGCCAGCAGCTTCTCGACAGGGGGGGCGGTGAACACTGAAGCTTTCTTT. As protein: CASSFSTGGAVNTEAFF.

V is TRBV7-2 and J is TRBJ2-5; the D is unclear. The CDR3 runs to 13 residues. Trimming pared 6 bases from V and 5 bases from J, leaving 13 bases between. CDR1 is SGHTA, CDR2 FQGNSA, per germline. CDR3 in DNA: TGTGCCAGCAGTCTTACTAACGAGGAGACCCAGTACTTC. This translates into CASSLTNEETQYF. The full variable domain, its missing parts supplied by reference TRBV7-2 and TRBJ2-5, is GAGVSQSPSNKVTEKGKDVELRCDPISGHTALYWYRQSLGQGLEFLIYFQGNSAPDKSGLPSDRFSAERTGGSVSTLTIQRTQQEDSAVYLCASSLTNEETQYFGPGTRLLVL.